This T cell receptor (beta chain) came from a study of T cell repertoires in cytomegalovirus infection. Notes on the study in general: The response measured ex vivo was dominated by TCR beta clonotypes (HLA-C-restricted and CMV-specific). Public TCR beta family frequency separated CMV-and-HLA carriers, including in an independent cohort.

The CDR3 extends over 15 amino acids. Per the germline V gene, CDR1 is SGHTA and CDR2 is FQGNSA. The germline V and J ends were trimmed by 6 bases and 5 bases, with 17 bases remaining between them. This clonotype appeared many times. Its target is not known. TCRdb re-called the reads through MiXCR, storing one row per CDR3 protein. This sample has around 630,000 distinct CDR3 sequences, with 24% found just once. Material: CD8+ T cells from PBMCs. The chain combines TRBV7-2 with TRBJ2-1; D perhaps matches TRBD2 (7 bases). The receptor was isolated from a human donor in good health (CMV status not recorded). Some clones in this sample may be carry-over from other donors' samples. CDR3 nucleotides: TGTGCCAGCAGTCTCTATGGGGGGGCCCACAATGAGCAGTTCTTC. Protein product: CASSLYGGAHNEQFF.